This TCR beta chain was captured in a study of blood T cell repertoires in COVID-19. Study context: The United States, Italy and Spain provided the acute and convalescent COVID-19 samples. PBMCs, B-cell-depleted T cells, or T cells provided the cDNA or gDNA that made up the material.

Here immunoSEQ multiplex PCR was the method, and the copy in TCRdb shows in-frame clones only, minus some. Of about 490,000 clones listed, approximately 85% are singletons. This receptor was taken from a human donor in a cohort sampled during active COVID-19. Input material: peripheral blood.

The CDR3 region is CASNRDRNYEQYF. In DNA, the CDR3 is TGTGCCAGCAACCGGGACAGAAACTACGAGCAGTACTTC. The genes are TRBV2 and TRBJ2-7, with 7 bases matching TRBD1. Germline V gene lookup returns CDR1 SNHLY and CDR2 FYNNEI. The trim removed 7 bases at V and 3 bases at J, leaving 6 bases unmatched. The CDR3 contains 13 residues.